This TCR beta chain was identified in a study of regulatory T cells in long-lasting Graves disease. Study information: Patients newly diagnosed with Graves' had been on antithyroid drugs for under 3 months.

Through Arm-PCR of CDR3 regions and iRepertoire HTBI primers, TCR beta libraries were built. TCRdb recomputed calls from the multiplex PCR reads with MiXCR, one row per CDR3 protein. Of about 530,000 distinct CDR3 sequences listed, around 16% are singletons. This clonotype was picked up a small number of times. Specified time point: newly diagnosed GD, antithyroid drugs for less than 3 months. PBMCs were the source of the RNA used for TCR sequencing. The CDR3 spans 13 residues. The germline V gene has CDR1 LNHDA and CDR2 SQIVND (reference sequence). Trimming stripped 7 bases from V and 0 bases from J, with 9 bases between. A further study also used this sample, focusing on T cells in Graves' hyperthyroidism and ophthalmopathy. That report adds: Ophthalmopathy, which appeared later, was predicted by the model a median about 5.9 months before onset.

The sample in question was peripheral blood mononuclear cells (PBMCs), obtained at new diagnosis, from a patient treated with antithyroid drugs. The chain employs TRBV19 and TRBJ1-1; D gene ambiguous. This receptor was taken from a middle-aged woman with Graves disease. Here the CDR3 reads CASKTGMNTEAFF. DNA for the CDR3: TGTGCCAGTAAGACGGGGATGAACACTGAAGCTTTCTTT.